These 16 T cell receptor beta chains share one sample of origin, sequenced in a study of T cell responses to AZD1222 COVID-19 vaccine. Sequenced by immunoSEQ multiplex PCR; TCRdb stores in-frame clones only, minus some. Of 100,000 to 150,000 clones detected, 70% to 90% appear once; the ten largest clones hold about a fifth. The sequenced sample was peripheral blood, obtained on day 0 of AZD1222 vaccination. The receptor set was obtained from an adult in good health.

CDR3: CASSRKLDRGLENTEAFF. Here the CDR3 DNA reads TGTGCCAGCTCACGAAAGTTAGACAGGGGGCTCGAGAACACTGAAGCTTTCTTT. V usage is TRBV18 and J usage is TRBJ1-1, with TRBD1 matching 10 bases. Germline CDR1 reads KGHSH; CDR2 reads LQKENI. V lost 4 bases to trimming and J lost 1 base; unmatched junction nucleotides: 12. CDR3 size: 18 residues.

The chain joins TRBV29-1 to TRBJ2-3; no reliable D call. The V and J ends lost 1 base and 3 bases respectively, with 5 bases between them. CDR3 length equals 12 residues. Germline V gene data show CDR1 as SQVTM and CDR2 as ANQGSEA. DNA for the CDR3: TGCAGCGTTGAAGTCCAGACAGATACGCAGTATTTT. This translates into CSVEVQTDTQYF.

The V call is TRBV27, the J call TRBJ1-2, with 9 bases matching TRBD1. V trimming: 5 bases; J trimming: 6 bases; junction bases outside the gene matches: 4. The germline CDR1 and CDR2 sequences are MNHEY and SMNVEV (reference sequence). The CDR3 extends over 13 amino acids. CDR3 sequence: CASSPRDRDGYTF. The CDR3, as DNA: TGTGCCAGCAGTCCCCGGGACAGGGATGGCTACACCTTC.

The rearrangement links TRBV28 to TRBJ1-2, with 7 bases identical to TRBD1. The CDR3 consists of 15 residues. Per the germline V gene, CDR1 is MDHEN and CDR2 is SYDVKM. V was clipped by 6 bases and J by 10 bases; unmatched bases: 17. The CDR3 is CASSHRTGGGLYYTF. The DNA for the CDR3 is TGTGCCAGCAGCCACAGGACAGGCGGGGGTTTATACTACACCTTC.

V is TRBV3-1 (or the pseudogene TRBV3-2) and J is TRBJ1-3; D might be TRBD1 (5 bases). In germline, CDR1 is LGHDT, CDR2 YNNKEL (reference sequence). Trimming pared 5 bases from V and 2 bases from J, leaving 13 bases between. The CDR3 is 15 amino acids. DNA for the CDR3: TGTGCCAGCAGCATCCGGGACCGGGCTGGAAACACCATATATTTT. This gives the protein CASSIRDRAGNTIYF.

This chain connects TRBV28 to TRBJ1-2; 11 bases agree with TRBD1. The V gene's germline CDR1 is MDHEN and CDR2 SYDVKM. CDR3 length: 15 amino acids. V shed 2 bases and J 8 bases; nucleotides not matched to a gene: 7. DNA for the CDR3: TGTGCCAGCAGTTTACTCCCGGGACAGGGGGGAGGCTACACCTTC. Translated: CASSLLPGQGGGYTF.

The CDR3: CASSPRQGAMNTEAFF. The DNA of the CDR3 is TGTGCCAGCTCACCACGGCAGGGAGCTATGAACACTGAAGCTTTCTTT. The genes are TRBV18 and TRBJ1-1, with D possibly TRBD1 on 5 matching bases. Per germline, CDR1 KGHSH and CDR2 LQKENI. The CDR3 length is 16 residues. V was shortened by 1 base and J by 0 bases, with 12 bases between the two germline ends.

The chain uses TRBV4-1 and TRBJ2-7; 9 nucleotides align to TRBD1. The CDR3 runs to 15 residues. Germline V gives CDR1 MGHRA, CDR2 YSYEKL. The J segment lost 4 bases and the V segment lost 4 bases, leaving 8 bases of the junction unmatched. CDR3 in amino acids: CASSPFGQGIYEQYF. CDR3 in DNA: TGCGCCAGCAGCCCCTTCGGACAGGGGATATACGAGCAGTACTTC.

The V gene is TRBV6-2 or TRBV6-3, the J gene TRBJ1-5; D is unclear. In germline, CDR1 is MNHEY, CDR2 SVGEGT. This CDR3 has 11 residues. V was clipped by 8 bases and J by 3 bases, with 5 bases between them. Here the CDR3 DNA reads TGTGCCAGCGGCCCCAATCAGCCCCAGCATTTT. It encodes CASGPNQPQHF.

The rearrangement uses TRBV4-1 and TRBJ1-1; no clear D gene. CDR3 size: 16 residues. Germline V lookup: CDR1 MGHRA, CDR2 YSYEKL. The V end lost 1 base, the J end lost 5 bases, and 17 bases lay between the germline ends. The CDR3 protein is CASSQGLGVGRTEAFF. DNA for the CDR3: TGCGCCAGCAGCCAAGGGCTTGGGGTAGGTAGGACTGAAGCTTTCTTT.

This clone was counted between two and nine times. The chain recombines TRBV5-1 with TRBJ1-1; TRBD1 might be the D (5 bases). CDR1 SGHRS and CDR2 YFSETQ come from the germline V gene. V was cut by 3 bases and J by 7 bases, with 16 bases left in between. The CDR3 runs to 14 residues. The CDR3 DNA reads TGCGCCAGCAGCTCGCTTCAGGGAGCGATTGAAGCTTTCTTT. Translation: CASSSLQGAIEAFF.

CDR3 in amino acids: CASSPGPYQSSYEQYF. The CDR3 DNA is TGTGCCAGCAGTCCGGGACCTTATCAGAGCTCCTACGAGCAGTACTTC. The rearrangement uses TRBV28 and TRBJ2-7, with D perhaps TRBD1 or TRBD2 (5 bases each). Germline V gene lookup returns CDR1 MDHEN and CDR2 SYDVKM. This CDR3 is built from 16 residues. The V end was cut by 5 bases, the J end by 0 bases, with 17 bases between. The full variable domain, its missing parts supplied by reference TRBV28 and TRBJ2-7, is DVKVTQSSRYLVKRTGEKVFLECVQDMDHENMFWYRQDPGLGLRLIYFSYDVKMKEKGDIPEGYSVSREKKERFSLILESASTNQTSMYLCASSPGPYQSSYEQYFGPGTRLTVT.

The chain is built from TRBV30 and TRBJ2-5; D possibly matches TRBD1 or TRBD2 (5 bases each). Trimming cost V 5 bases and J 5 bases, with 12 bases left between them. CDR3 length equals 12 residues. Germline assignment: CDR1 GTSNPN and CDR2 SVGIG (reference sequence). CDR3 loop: CAWQGVGETQYF. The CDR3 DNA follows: TGTGCCTGGCAGGGAGTTGGCGAGACCCAGTACTTC.

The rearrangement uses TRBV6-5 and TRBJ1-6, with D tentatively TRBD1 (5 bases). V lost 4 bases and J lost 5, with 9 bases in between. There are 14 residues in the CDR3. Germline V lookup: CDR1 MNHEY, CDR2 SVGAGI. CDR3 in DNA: TGTGCCAGCAGTTGGGCAGGGAATAATTCACCCCTCCACTTT. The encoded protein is CASSWAGNNSPLHF.

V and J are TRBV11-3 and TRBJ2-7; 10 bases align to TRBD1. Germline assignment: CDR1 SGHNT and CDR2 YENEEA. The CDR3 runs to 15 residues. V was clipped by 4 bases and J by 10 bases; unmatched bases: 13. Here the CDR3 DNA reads TGTGCCAGCAGCTCCGGACAGGGGGGATTAGGGGAACAGTACTTC. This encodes CASSSGQGGLGEQYF. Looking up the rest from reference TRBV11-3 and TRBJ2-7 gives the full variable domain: EAGVVQSPRYKIIEKKQPVAFWCNPISGHNTLYWYLQNLGQGPELLIRYENEEAVDDSQLPKDRFSAERLKGVDSTLKIQPAELGDSAVYLCASSSGQGGLGEQYFGPGTRLTVT.

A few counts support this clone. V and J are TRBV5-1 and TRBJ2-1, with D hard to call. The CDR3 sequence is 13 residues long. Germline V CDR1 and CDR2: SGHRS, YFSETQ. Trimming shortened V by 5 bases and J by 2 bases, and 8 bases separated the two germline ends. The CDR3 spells CASSPRAYNEQFF. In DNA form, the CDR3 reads TGCGCCAGCAGTCCTCGGGCCTACAATGAGCAGTTCTTC.